The clone carrying this T cell receptor beta chain turned up a few times. The antigen is unknown. Arm-PCR with iRepertoire HTBI primers amplified the CDR3 regions for these TCR beta libraries. TCRdb fed the multiplex PCR reads into MiXCR, producing one record per CDR3 protein. Among some 470,000 distinct CDR3 sequences, roughly 21% were seen once, and the ten largest hold over 6%. This entry is derived from a study of regulatory T cells in long-lasting Graves disease. The CDR3 is made up of 13 amino acids. Looked up from germline, CDR1 is DFQATT and CDR2 is SNEGSKA (reference sequence). Trimming removed 3 bases from V and 3 bases from J, with 11 bases in between. General observations from the study: Thyroid tissue went unstudied; only peripheral blood was examined.

The sample's time point: persistent/refractory GD, antithyroid drugs over 5 years with positive TRAb. RNA from PBMCs was the source of the TCR library. Sample: peripheral blood mononuclear cells (PBMCs), taken when the disease was refractory, from a patient treated with antithyroid drugs. The chain combines TRBV20-1 with TRBJ2-5; tentatively, D is TRBD2 (5 bases). The receptor comes from a female donor with Graves disease. In nucleotides, the CDR3 is TGCAGTGCTAGTGGCGGGCGAGAAGAGACCCAGTACTTC. This gives the protein CSASGGREETQYF.